This entry describes one T cell receptor (beta chain). Its antigen is undetermined. The assay was carried out at the deep level. Some clones are missing from TCRdb's copy, which holds only in-frame ones; the method was immunoSEQ multiplex PCR. The sample gives hundreds of thousands of clones, 90% to 95% of which show up once; approximately 0.11% is in the top ten. The naive CD8 population came from CD45RO-negative cells selected for CCR7, without terminally differentiated effector memory CD45RA+ cells. The sample belongs to a study of shared clonotypes between healthy human individuals. General study findings and limits: Compared with memory subsets, naive subsets generally had larger estimated richness. Non-shared clonotypes displayed generation probabilities falling below those of clonotypes present in all four donors.

V gave up 8 bases and J gave up 2 bases, with 13 bases separating them. The CDR3 has 13 residues. The germline CDR1 and CDR2 sequences are MDHEN and SYDVKM. The source is a woman in her twenties or thirties in good health. The sample comprised naive CD8+ T cells sorted from blood. J is TRBJ2-7 and V is TRBV28; D may be TRBD2 (5 bases). CDR3 bases: TGTGCCAGCGTTCAGGACGGGACCTACGAGCAGTACTTC. Translation gives CASVQDGTYEQYF.